This is a list of T cell receptor beta chains from one sample in a study of control samples from healthy donors and cancer patients. Libraries were prepared by immunoSEQ multiplex PCR; TCRdb keeps only in-frame clonotypes and omits some of them. The sample includes 75,000 to 90,000 clones, 89% of them seen just once. The sequencing input was blood. Receptors were obtained from a man aged 45-60 years in good health. Both conserved end residues are trimmed from each CDR3. Not every row has a clone size; where given, it reads once, few, many or a size class.

V gene,J gene,clone size,CDR3 protein
TRBV9,TRBJ2-1,-,ASRGPIESEQF
TRBV30,TRBJ1-1,-,AWMGGRRNTEAF
TRBV20-1,TRBJ1-2,-,SGPPGHGYT
TRBV13,TRBJ1-1,once,ASSFGAAGDTEAF
TRBV4-2,TRBJ1-4,-,ASSGTGATNEKLF
TRBV7-8,TRBJ2-5,once,ASRTGTGGRETQY
TRBV19,TRBJ2-7,-,ASSFRSGQLTYEQY
TRBV5-5,TRBJ1-5,-,ASSFLGYSNQPQH
TRBV5-1,TRBJ2-1,-,ASSSNPGRGSYNEQF
TRBV10-3,TRBJ2-7,-,AISEWTDRQY
TRBV29-1,TRBJ1-1,-,SVWEGSAF
TRBV6-4,TRBJ1-2,once,ASSATDRGDGYT
TRBV5-1,TRBJ1-1,-,ASSLTAHTEAF
TRBV18,TRBJ2-7,once,ASRDSYEQY
TRBV4-1,TRBJ2-3,-,ASSQAQAGEDTQY
TRBV9,TRBJ1-6,-,ASSLRTGGNSPLH
TRBV2,TRBJ2-7,few,ASSVGVSYEQY
TRBV10-1,TRBJ2-7,-,ASSEEDRKQQY
TRBV7-2,TRBJ1-5,-,ASSQREGRYQPQH
TRBV30,TRBJ2-7,-,AWSTGLAGNYEQY
TRBV5-5,TRBJ2-5,once,ASSLEGTGGETQY
TRBV5-4,TRBJ1-1,-,ASSPGQRGTEAF
TRBV5-1,TRBJ2-5,-,ASSGGTRQETQY
TRBV6-5,TRBJ1-1,-,ASSYSFRMNTEAF
TRBV5-5,TRBJ2-4,once,ASSSSPSPNKNIQY
TRBV21-1,TRBJ1-5,-,ASSRSHHSNQPQH
TRBV12-3/TRBV12-4,TRBJ1-1,-,ASSLIGRGAF
TRBV2,TRBJ1-2,-,ASKPLGQVNYGYT
TRBV5-1,TRBJ1-1,few,ASSSKDRGGTEAF
TRBV12-3/TRBV12-4,TRBJ1-5,-,ASSYRNQPQH
TRBV7-2,TRBJ2-7,-,ASSLGESHRGEQY
TRBV5-1,TRBJ2-4,-,ASSLEGRGMNIQY
TRBV9,TRBJ2-3,-,ASSARPGTGKGDTQY
TRBV15,TRBJ2-2,-,ATSRDRGQGYTGELF
TRBV7-8,TRBJ1-2,-,ASSSEIRTGYGYT
TRBV7-2,TRBJ2-5,few,ASSSGLAGGGETQY
TRBV7-6,TRBJ1-1,-,ASSLFGNMNTEAF
TRBV27,TRBJ1-2,-,ASSFSSTGLSYGYT
TRBV7-9,TRBJ1-2,-,ASSPGQGGGYT
TRBV21-1,TRBJ1-2,-,ASTQGQGFNYGYT
TRBV5-8,TRBJ1-1,-,ASSLADRGHTEAF
TRBV3-1/TRBV3-2,TRBJ1-2,-,ASSPPGGGYT
TRBV5-6,TRBJ1-1,-,ASRPVVGVDTEAF
TRBV6-2/TRBV6-3,TRBJ1-1,-,ASSGQAGTEAF
TRBV5-6,TRBJ1-1,-,ASSLVEGARSTEAF
TRBV7-7,TRBJ2-7,-,ASSLAGGEGYEQY
TRBV27,TRBJ1-2,-,ASSFQGGYGYT
TRBV30,TRBJ1-2,once,AWDRGFGVYT
TRBV3-1/TRBV3-2,TRBJ2-5,-,ASSQDRRGYGETQY
TRBV7-9,TRBJ2-5,-,ASSLALAGAEETQY
TRBV14,TRBJ1-4,-,ASSQVVPGELF